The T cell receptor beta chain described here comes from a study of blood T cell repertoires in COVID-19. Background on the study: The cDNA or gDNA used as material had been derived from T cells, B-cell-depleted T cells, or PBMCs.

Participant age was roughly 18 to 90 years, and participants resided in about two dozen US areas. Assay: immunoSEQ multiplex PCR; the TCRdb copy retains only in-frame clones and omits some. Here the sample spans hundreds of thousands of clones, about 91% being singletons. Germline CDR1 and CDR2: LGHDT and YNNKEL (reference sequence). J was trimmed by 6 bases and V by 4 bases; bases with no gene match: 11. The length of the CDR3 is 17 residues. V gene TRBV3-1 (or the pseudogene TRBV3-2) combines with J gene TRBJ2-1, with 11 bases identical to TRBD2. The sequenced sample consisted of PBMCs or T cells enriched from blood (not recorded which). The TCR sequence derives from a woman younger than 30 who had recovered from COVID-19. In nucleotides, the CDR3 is TGTGCCAGCAGCCCAAGGGTGACTAGCGGGGCGAGCAATGAGCAGTTCTTC. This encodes CASSPRVTSGASNEQFF.